This TCR beta chain was retrieved from a study of shared clonotypes between healthy human individuals. Using immunoSEQ multiplex PCR, the repertoire was profiled, and TCRdb retains in-frame clones only, with some absent. The repertoire includes 2 million to 3 million clones, over 85% of them detected once, and more than 0.12% sits in the top ten. The CDR3 extends over 9 amino acids. The germline V gene has CDR1 MDHEN and CDR2 SYDVKM. The chain employs TRBV28 and TRBJ1-2; D is ambiguous. This TCR derives from a man aged 18 to 29 in good health. Input material: naive CD4+ T cells sorted from blood. The subset: CD45RA+ positively selected. This CDR3 reads CAGAKGYTF. Written as DNA, the CDR3 is TGTGCGGGCGCAAAGGGCTACACCTTC.